This entry describes one T cell receptor beta chain. In the source study's methods: Estimation of nucleated cell counts relied on the amplification of reference gene primers. Clones were read by immunoSEQ multiplex PCR, and TCRdb kept only the in-frame ones, dropping some. Clonal size and the V and J genes are those of that table, whereas D and trimming came from the DNA. The sample has about 350,000 clones, more than 75% seen once. The data were taken from a study of blood T cell repertoires in COVID-19. About the research overall: Samples of COVID-19 (acute and convalescent) were obtained from the United States, Italy and Spain.

The CDR3 length is 17 residues. Unmatched junction bases numbered 7, after V lost 0 bases and J lost 5 bases. Germline assignment: CDR1 SGHDT and CDR2 YYEEEE. The receptor was derived from a woman in her twenties or thirties who had recovered from COVID-19. The rearrangement joins TRBV5-6 to TRBJ1-5; 11 positions match TRBD1. Sequenced material: PBMCs or T cells enriched from blood (not recorded which). The CDR3 DNA reads TGTGCCAGCAGCTTGGGACCCTGGACAGGGGGCGATCAGCCCCAGCATTTT. Residues: CASSLGPWTGGDQPQHF.